A selection of T cell receptor beta chains follows, all from one sample in a study of blood T cell repertoires in COVID-19. TCRdb keeps only in-frame clones here, not all; method: immunoSEQ multiplex PCR. Among about 280,000 clones, 83% were seen once, and the ten largest hold roughly a tenth. Sequenced input: peripheral blood. These receptors were taken from a woman aged 50 to 60 who had recovered from COVID-19. CDR3s include the opening cysteine and the closing phenylalanine or tryptophan. A D gene is named only where the DNA matches it firmly. Size is omitted from some rows. Given values are once, few, many or a class for expanded clones.

CDR3aa: CASSLYSNSEQYF
CDR3nt: TGCGCCAGCAGCTTGTATAGTAATAGCGAGCAGTACTTC
v_gene: TRBV5-1
abundance: few
j_gene: TRBJ2-7
d_gene: NA

CDR3aa: CAWKQGVYNEQFF
CDR3nt: TGTGCCTGGAAGCAAGGGGTTTACAATGAGCAGTTCTTC
v_gene: TRBV30
abundance: NA
j_gene: TRBJ2-1
d_gene: NA

CDR3aa: CASSPGLAGAINEQFF
CDR3nt: TGTGCCAGCTCACCAGGACTAGCGGGAGCAATAAATGAGCAGTTCTTC
v_gene: TRBV18
abundance: NA
j_gene: TRBJ2-1
d_gene: TRBD2

CDR3aa: CASSQDARGGQPQHF
CDR3nt: TGTGCCAGCAGCCAAGATGCTAGGGGAGGCCAGCCCCAGCATTTT
v_gene: TRBV3-1/TRBV3-2
abundance: NA
j_gene: TRBJ1-5
d_gene: NA

CDR3aa: CAIVKEKHFTDTQYF
CDR3nt: TGTGCCATCGTCAAGGAGAAGCACTTCACAGATACGCAGTATTTT
v_gene: TRBV6-4
abundance: few
j_gene: TRBJ2-3
d_gene: NA

CDR3aa: CASSTLQGQSNQPQHF
CDR3nt: TGTGCCAGTTCGACCTTACAGGGGCAGAGCAATCAGCCCCAGCATTTT
v_gene: TRBV19
abundance: NA
j_gene: TRBJ1-5
d_gene: TRBD1

CDR3aa: CASRWTGGPDTQYF
CDR3nt: TGTGCCAGTAGATGGACAGGGGGCCCAGATACGCAGTATTTT
v_gene: TRBV27
abundance: few
j_gene: TRBJ2-3
d_gene: TRBD1

CDR3aa: CTCSADYGYTF
CDR3nt: TGCACCTGCAGTGCGGATTATGGCTACACCTTC
v_gene: TRBV29-1
abundance: once
j_gene: TRBJ1-2
d_gene: NA

CDR3aa: CASSLAQEGPKQFF
CDR3nt: TGTGCCAGCAGCTTAGCGCAGGAGGGACCCAAGCAGTTCTTC
v_gene: TRBV7-2
abundance: NA
j_gene: TRBJ2-1
d_gene: NA

CDR3aa: CASSTTSSSGNTIYF
CDR3nt: TGCGCCAGCAGCACTACAAGTAGCTCTGGAAACACCATATATTTT
v_gene: TRBV5-1
abundance: few
j_gene: TRBJ1-3
d_gene: NA

CDR3aa: CASSPGQGKGRSTDTQYF
CDR3nt: TGTGCCAGCAGTCCCGGACAGGGAAAGGGAAGGAGCACAGATACGCAGTATTTT
v_gene: TRBV27
abundance: NA
j_gene: TRBJ2-3
d_gene: TRBD1

CDR3aa: CASSWGGVAQPQHF
CDR3nt: TGTGCCAGCAGTTGGGGGGGGGTGGCTCAGCCCCAGCATTTT
v_gene: TRBV27
abundance: NA
j_gene: TRBJ1-5
d_gene: NA

CDR3aa: CASSQDWTSTVYNEQFF
CDR3nt: TGTGCCAGCAGCCAAGATTGGACTAGCACTGTCTACAATGAGCAGTTCTTC
v_gene: TRBV3-1/TRBV3-2
abundance: NA
j_gene: TRBJ2-1
d_gene: TRBD2

CDR3aa: CAWSEVGAGGGEQYF
CDR3nt: TGTGCCTGGAGTGAGGTTGGGGCGGGAGGGGGCGAGCAGTACTTC
v_gene: TRBV30
abundance: many
j_gene: TRBJ2-7
d_gene: TRBD2

CDR3aa: CASSVGAGGPNEQFF
CDR3nt: TGTGCCAGCAGCGTAGGGGCGGGGGGCCCGAATGAGCAGTTCTTC
v_gene: TRBV9
abundance: few
j_gene: TRBJ2-1
d_gene: TRBD2

CDR3aa: CASSLDSGFMGQLNYEQYF
CDR3nt: TGTGCCAGCAGTCTAGATTCCGGGTTCATGGGACAGTTGAACTACGAGCAGTACTTC
v_gene: TRBV7-9
abundance: NA
j_gene: TRBJ2-7
d_gene: TRBD1

CDR3aa: CASSQGQGSYTF
CDR3nt: TGTGCCAGCAGCCAAGGACAGGGGAGCTACACCTTC
v_gene: TRBV3-1/TRBV3-2
abundance: NA
j_gene: TRBJ1-2
d_gene: TRBD1

CDR3aa: CASSFGGTGGEGYTF
CDR3nt: TGCGCCAGCAGCTTTGGTGGGACAGGGGGCGAAGGCTACACCTTC
v_gene: TRBV5-1
abundance: few
j_gene: TRBJ1-2
d_gene: TRBD1

CDR3aa: CSVGTGLGYEQYF
CDR3nt: TGCAGCGTGGGGACAGGGCTCGGTTACGAGCAGTACTTC
v_gene: TRBV29-1
abundance: NA
j_gene: TRBJ2-7
d_gene: TRBD1

CDR3aa: CASSLRDKETQYF
CDR3nt: TGTGCCAGCAGCCTCCGGGACAAAGAGACCCAGTACTTC
v_gene: TRBV16
abundance: once
j_gene: TRBJ2-5
d_gene: NA

CDR3aa: CASSFFSPGLGYTF
CDR3nt: TGTGCCAGCAGCTTTTTTTCTCCAGGGCTGGGCTACACCTTC
v_gene: TRBV7-9
abundance: few
j_gene: TRBJ1-2
d_gene: NA

CDR3aa: CASSPTWGNNQPQHF
CDR3nt: TGTGCCAGCAGCCCCACCTGGGGCAACAATCAGCCCCAGCATTTT
v_gene: TRBV3-1/TRBV3-2
abundance: NA
j_gene: TRBJ1-5
d_gene: NA

CDR3aa: CASSQVGQKAGGKRGDTQYF
CDR3nt: TGCGCCAGCAGCCAAGTAGGCCAAAAAGCGGGGGGAAAGAGGGGAGATACGCAGTATTTT
v_gene: TRBV4-1
abundance: NA
j_gene: TRBJ2-3
d_gene: TRBD2

CDR3aa: CASIVGSGGPNTGELFF
CDR3nt: TGTGCCAGCATCGTCGGTAGCGGGGGACCGAACACCGGGGAGCTGTTTTTT
v_gene: TRBV28
abundance: NA
j_gene: TRBJ2-2
d_gene: TRBD2

CDR3aa: CASRLAGGSYNEQFF
CDR3nt: TGTGCCAGCAGACTAGCGGGCGGTTCCTACAATGAGCAGTTCTTC
v_gene: TRBV11-2
abundance: NA
j_gene: TRBJ2-1
d_gene: TRBD2

CDR3aa: CASTQEGDRYKTNTGELFF
CDR3nt: TGTGCCAGTACCCAAGAGGGGGACAGATACAAGACGAACACCGGGGAGCTGTTTTTT
v_gene: TRBV19
abundance: NA
j_gene: TRBJ2-2
d_gene: TRBD1

CDR3aa: CASSYSRANTEAFF
CDR3nt: TGTGCCAGCAGTTACTCGAGGGCAAACACTGAAGCTTTCTTT
v_gene: TRBV6-5
abundance: few
j_gene: TRBJ1-1
d_gene: NA

CDR3aa: CASSEAGREGSYEQYF
CDR3nt: TGTGCCAGCAGTGAAGCGGGTCGGGAGGGCTCCTACGAGCAGTACTTC
v_gene: TRBV6-1
abundance: NA
j_gene: TRBJ2-7
d_gene: TRBD2

CDR3aa: CASSHRQGAYEQYF
CDR3nt: TGTGCCAGCAGTCATCGACAGGGAGCCTACGAGCAGTACTTC
v_gene: TRBV6-5
abundance: NA
j_gene: TRBJ2-7
d_gene: TRBD1

CDR3aa: CATSDYRSMGEQYF
CDR3nt: TGTGCCACCAGTGATTACAGGTCGATGGGCGAGCAGTACTTC
v_gene: TRBV24-1
abundance: NA
j_gene: TRBJ2-7
d_gene: NA

CDR3aa: CASSPGQGGEKLFF
CDR3nt: TGTGCCAGCTCACCCGGACAGGGCGGCGAAAAACTGTTTTTT
v_gene: TRBV18
abundance: NA
j_gene: TRBJ1-4
d_gene: TRBD1

CDR3aa: CASRGRVYTF
CDR3nt: TGTGCCAGCAGAGGCAGGGTCTACACCTTC
v_gene: TRBV6-5
abundance: NA
j_gene: TRBJ1-2
d_gene: NA

CDR3aa: CASSLDAASDTQYF
CDR3nt: TGTGCCAGCAGCTTAGATGCGGCCTCAGATACGCAGTATTTT
v_gene: TRBV11-2
abundance: NA
j_gene: TRBJ2-3
d_gene: NA

CDR3aa: CASSRQGLGNQPQHF
CDR3nt: TGTGCCAGCAGCCGACAGGGGTTAGGAAATCAGCCCCAGCATTTT
v_gene: TRBV6-2/TRBV6-3
abundance: NA
j_gene: TRBJ1-5
d_gene: TRBD1

CDR3aa: CASSLGAGRSSYEQYF
CDR3nt: TGTGCCAGCAGCTTGGGAGCAGGCCGAAGCTCCTACGAGCAGTACTTC
v_gene: TRBV11-2
abundance: NA
j_gene: TRBJ2-7
d_gene: NA

CDR3aa: CASRGGSYNSPLHF
CDR3nt: TGTGCCAGCAGGGGGGGCTCCTATAATTCACCCCTCCACTTT
v_gene: TRBV27
abundance: NA
j_gene: TRBJ1-6
d_gene: NA

CDR3aa: CASSPTAGTHETQYF
CDR3nt: TGTGCCAGCAGCCCAACAGCGGGGACACACGAGACCCAGTACTTC
v_gene: TRBV5-5
abundance: NA
j_gene: TRBJ2-5
d_gene: NA

CDR3aa: CASSYSHFMNTEAFF
CDR3nt: TGTGCCAGCAGTTATTCTCACTTTATGAACACTGAAGCTTTCTTT
v_gene: TRBV6-5
abundance: NA
j_gene: TRBJ1-1
d_gene: NA

CDR3aa: CASSLYAKGKGYTF
CDR3nt: TGTGCCAGCAGTTTATACGCGAAGGGGAAAGGCTACACCTTC
v_gene: TRBV28
abundance: NA
j_gene: TRBJ1-2
d_gene: NA

CDR3aa: CASTGLAGGPNTGELFF
CDR3nt: TGTGCCAGCACCGGACTAGCGGGAGGACCGAACACCGGGGAGCTGTTTTTT
v_gene: TRBV27
abundance: NA
j_gene: TRBJ2-2
d_gene: TRBD2

CDR3aa: CSVNRRLGGGYTF
CDR3nt: TGCAGCGTGAACAGGAGATTGGGGGGTGGCTACACCTTC
v_gene: TRBV29-1
abundance: NA
j_gene: TRBJ1-2
d_gene: NA

CDR3aa: CASRAQGATNYGYTF
CDR3nt: TGTGCCAGCAGAGCGCAGGGGGCAACTAACTATGGCTACACCTTC
v_gene: TRBV9
abundance: NA
j_gene: TRBJ1-2
d_gene: TRBD1